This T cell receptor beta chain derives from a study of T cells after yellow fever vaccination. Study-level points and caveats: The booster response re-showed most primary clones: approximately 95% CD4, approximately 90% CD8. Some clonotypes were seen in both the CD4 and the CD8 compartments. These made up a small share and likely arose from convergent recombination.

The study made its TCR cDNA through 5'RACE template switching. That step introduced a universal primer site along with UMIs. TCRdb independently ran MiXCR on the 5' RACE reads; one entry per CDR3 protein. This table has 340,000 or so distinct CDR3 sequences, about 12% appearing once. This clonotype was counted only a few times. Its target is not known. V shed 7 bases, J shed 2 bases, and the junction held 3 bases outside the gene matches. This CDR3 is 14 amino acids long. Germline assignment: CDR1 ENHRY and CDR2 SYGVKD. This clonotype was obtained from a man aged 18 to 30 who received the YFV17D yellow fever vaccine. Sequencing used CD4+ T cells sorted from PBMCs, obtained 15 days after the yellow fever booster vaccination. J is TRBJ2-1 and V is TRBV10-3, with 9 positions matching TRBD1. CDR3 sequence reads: CAINRDRAYNEQFF. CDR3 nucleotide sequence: TGTGCCATCAACCGGGACAGGGCCTACAATGAGCAGTTCTTC.